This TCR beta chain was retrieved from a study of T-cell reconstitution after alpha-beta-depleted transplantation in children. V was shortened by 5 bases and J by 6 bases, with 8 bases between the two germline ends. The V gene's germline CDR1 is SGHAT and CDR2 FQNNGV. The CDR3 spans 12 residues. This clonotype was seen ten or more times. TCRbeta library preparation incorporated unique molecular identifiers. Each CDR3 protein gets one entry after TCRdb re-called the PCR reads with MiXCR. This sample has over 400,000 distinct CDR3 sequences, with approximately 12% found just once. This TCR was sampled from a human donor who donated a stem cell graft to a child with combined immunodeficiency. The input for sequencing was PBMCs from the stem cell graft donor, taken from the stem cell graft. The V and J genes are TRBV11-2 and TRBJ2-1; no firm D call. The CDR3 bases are TGTGCCAGCAGCCCGGTGGGCAATGAGCAGTTCTTC. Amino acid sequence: CASSPVGNEQFF.